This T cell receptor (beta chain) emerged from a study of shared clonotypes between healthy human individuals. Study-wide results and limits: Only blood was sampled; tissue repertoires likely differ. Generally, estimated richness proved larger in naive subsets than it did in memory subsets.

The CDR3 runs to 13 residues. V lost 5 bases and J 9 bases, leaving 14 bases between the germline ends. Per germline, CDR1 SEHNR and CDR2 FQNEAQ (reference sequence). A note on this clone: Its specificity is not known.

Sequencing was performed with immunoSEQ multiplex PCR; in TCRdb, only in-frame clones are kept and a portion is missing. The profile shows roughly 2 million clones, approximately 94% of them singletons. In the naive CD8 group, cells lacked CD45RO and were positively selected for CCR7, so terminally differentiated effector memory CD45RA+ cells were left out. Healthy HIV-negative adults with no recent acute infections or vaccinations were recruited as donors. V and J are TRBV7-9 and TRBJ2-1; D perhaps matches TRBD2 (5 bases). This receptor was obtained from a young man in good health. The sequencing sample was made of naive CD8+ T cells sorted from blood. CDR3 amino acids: CASSPPVTIEQFF. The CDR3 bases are TGTGCCAGCAGCCCCCCCGTGACTATTGAGCAGTTCTTC.